The subject of this entry is one TCR beta chain. As originally analysed: Reference gene primer amplification yielded estimated nucleated cell counts. Profiled with immunoSEQ multiplex PCR; TCRdb holds only in-frame clones, not every one. V and J calls and clone size are as listed in that table; D and trimming were resolved from the DNA. The sample records 200,000 to 300,000 clones, 80% to 95% being singletons. The data were taken from a study of blood T cell repertoires in COVID-19. Across the whole study: From the United States, Italy and Spain came samples of acute and convalescent COVID-19. Sources were T cells, B-cell-depleted T cells, or PBMCs; the material itself was cDNA or gDNA.

Germline CDR1 reads MGHRA; CDR2 reads YSYEKL. The CDR3 has 16 amino acids. Between the trimmed V and J ends, which lost 1 base and 1 base, there was a span of 12 bases. This TCR came from a man between 25 and 39 years old with COVID-19, enrolled during active disease. The material sequenced was peripheral blood. V is TRBV4-1 and J is TRBJ2-3, with D possibly being TRBD2 (7 bases). The CDR3 sequence is CASSQVRGGGTDTQYF. CDR3 coding DNA: TGCGCCAGCAGCCAAGTCCGAGGGGGGGGCACAGATACGCAGTATTTT.